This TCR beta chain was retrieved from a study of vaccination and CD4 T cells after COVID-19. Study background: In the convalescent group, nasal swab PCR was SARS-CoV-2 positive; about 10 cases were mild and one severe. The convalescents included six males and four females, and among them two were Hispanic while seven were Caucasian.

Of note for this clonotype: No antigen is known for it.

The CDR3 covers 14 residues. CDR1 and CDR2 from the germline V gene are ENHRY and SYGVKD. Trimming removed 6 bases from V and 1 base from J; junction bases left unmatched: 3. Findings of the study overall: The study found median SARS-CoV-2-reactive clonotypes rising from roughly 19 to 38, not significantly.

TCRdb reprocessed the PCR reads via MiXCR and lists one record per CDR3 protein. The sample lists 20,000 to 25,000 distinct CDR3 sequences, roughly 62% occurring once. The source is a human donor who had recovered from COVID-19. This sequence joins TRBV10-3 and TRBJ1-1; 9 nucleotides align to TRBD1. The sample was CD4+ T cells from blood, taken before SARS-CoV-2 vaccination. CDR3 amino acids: CAISETGGNTEAFF. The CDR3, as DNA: TGTGCCATCAGCGAGACAGGGGGGAACACTGAAGCTTTCTTT.